The sequence of this T cell receptor (beta chain) was determined in a study of CD8+ T cells in alopecia areata. Study-level background: The share of scalp area affected provided the severity score for treated patients.

After isolation, RNA underwent reverse transcription to generate cDNA as the sequencing template. Here immunoSEQ multiplex PCR was the method, and the copy in TCRdb shows in-frame clones only, minus some. The sample contains some 100,000 clones, around 60% of which appear only once. Broader study findings: Scalp and blood retained many expanded lesional clones during tofacitinib.

The germline V and J ends were trimmed by 1 base and 1 base, with 11 bases remaining between them. The CDR3 contains 15 residues. CDR1 is LGHNA and CDR2 is YNFKEQ in the germline V gene. Noted treatment: oral pan-JAK inhibitor, 5-10 mg twice daily. Specimens obtained from alopecia areata patients comprised lesional scalp punch biopsies and peripheral blood. Sorting of PBMCs yielded the CD4+ and CD8+ T cells. This clone was detected only a few times. The antigen remains undetermined. The source is a human donor with alopecia areata. The chain joins TRBV4-2 to TRBJ2-7; D is undetermined. The sample was CD8+ T cells sorted from blood, taken between weeks 55 and 65, from a patient treated with tofacitinib. CDR3 DNA: TGTGCCAGCAGCCAAGGGGAAGGGTTATCCTACGAGCAGTACTTC. This codes for CASSQGEGLSYEQYF.